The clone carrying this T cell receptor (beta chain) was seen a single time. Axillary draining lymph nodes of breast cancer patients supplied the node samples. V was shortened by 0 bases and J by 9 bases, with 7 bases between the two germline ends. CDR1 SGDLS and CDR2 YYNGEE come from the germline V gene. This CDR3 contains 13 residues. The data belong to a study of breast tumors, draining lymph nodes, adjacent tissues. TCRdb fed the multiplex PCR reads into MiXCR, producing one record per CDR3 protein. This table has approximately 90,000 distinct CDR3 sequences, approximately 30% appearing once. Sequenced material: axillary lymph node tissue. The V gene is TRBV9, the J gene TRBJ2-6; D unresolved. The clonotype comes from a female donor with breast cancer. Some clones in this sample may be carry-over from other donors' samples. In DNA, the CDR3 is TGTGCCAGCAGCGTAGGACGGTTCAACGTCCTGACTTTC. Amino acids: CASSVGRFNVLTF. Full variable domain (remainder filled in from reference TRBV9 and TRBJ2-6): DSGVTQTPKHLITATGQRVTLRCSPRSGDLSVYWYQQSLDQGLQFLIQYYNGEERAKGNILERFSAQQFPDLHSELNLSSLELGDSALYFCASSVGRFNVLTFGAGSRLTVL.